This TCR beta chain was found in a study of Graves' ophthalmopathy and Graves' hyperthyroidism. Overall study: No ophthalmopathy within 18 months of follow-up signified stable hyperthyroidism. Whole-study findings and limits: At about 69% sensitivity and over 72% specificity, the model predicted progression of the ophthalmopathy.

The TCR beta CDR3 regions underwent amplification from RNA transcripts. RT-PCR with HTBI primers came first, then second-round multiplex PCR. TCRdb redid the calling of the multiplex PCR reads with MiXCR, one entry per CDR3 protein. The table shows some 1.1 million distinct CDR3 sequences, with less than 45% occurring only once. The CDR3 contains 15 residues. With 5 bases clipped from V and 5 bases from J, the junction kept 7 bases outside the gene matches. This clonotype was seen many times. Its target is not known. New diagnoses, under 2 months' duration, and ages 18 to 65 characterized the hyperthyroidism patients. Diagnosis used clinical symptoms, serum thyroxine, TRAb, thyroid ultrasound and orbital computed tomography.

The receptor's source is an adult man with Graves' hyperthyroidism. V gene TRBV12-3 or TRBV12-4 combines with J gene TRBJ1-5; 9 nucleotides line up with TRBD1. Sequencing input: peripheral blood or thyroid tissue (not recorded which). CDR3: CASSPGQGSDQPQHF. CDR3 nucleotide sequence: TGTGCCAGCAGTCCGGGACAGGGATCAGATCAGCCCCAGCATTTT.